The T cell receptor (beta chain) under discussion was sequenced for a study of shared clonotypes between healthy human individuals. General study results and limits: Despite large depth, rarefaction showed incomplete sorted-subset sequencing.

V lost 3 bases and J lost 2; bases outside the gene matches: 4. The germline gives CDR1 MGHDK, CDR2 SYGVNS. The CDR3 is made up of 14 amino acids. The method was immunoSEQ multiplex PCR; TCRdb's version includes in-frame clones alone and lacks a portion of them. Here the sample spans 1,400,000 or so clones, just under 99% being singletons. About this clone itself: The antigen is not known.

The sequenced sample was naive CD4+ T cells sorted from blood. The subset denotes: CD45RA+ positively selected. The TCR was taken from a man between 25 and 39 years old in good health. This chain uses TRBV25-1 with TRBJ2-7, with TRBD1 matching over 7 bases. The CDR3 bases are TGTGCCAGCAGTGAGGGGACAGCTCCCTACGAGCAGTACTTC. It translates to CASSEGTAPYEQYF.